A selection of T cell receptor beta chains follows, all from one sample in a study of T cell changes during pregnancy in multiple sclerosis. Measured with immunoSEQ multiplex PCR; TCRdb has only the in-frame clones, and not every one. The profile shows roughly 93,000 clones, under 95% of them singletons. The starting material was peripheral blood, obtained before pregnancy. The receptors were sampled from a female donor with multiple sclerosis, enrolled in a pregnancy study. The CDR3 runs from the conserved cysteine through the conserved F or W. The D gene is left open where the match is weak. Clone size is not always given. Where it is, it says once, few, many or a class for expanded clones.

abundance	v_gene	j_gene	d_gene	CDR3nt	CDR3aa
NA	TRBV29-1	TRBJ2-2	TRBD2	TGCAGCGTTGGTGGGACTAGCGGGGGGGCAAACACCGGGGAGCTGTTTTTT	CSVGGTSGGANTGELFF
NA	TRBV5-6	TRBJ1-6	TRBD1	TGTGCCAGCAGCTTCCGGGACAGGGGGCGCGTTTATTATAATTCACCCCTCCACTTT	CASSFRDRGRVYYNSPLHF
NA	TRBV7-9	TRBJ2-1	NA	TGTGCCAGCAGACTCTACAATGAGCAGTTCTTC	CASRLYNEQFF
NA	TRBV29-1	TRBJ1-2	NA	TGCAGCGTTAAAGGTACAGAAAATGGCTACACCTTC	CSVKGTENGYTF
NA	TRBV18	TRBJ1-6	TRBD1	TGTGCCAGCTCACCGCAGGACAGGGCTGACTCACCCCTCCACTTT	CASSPQDRADSPLHF
NA	TRBV29-1	TRBJ2-5	NA	TGCAGCGTCCGACAGGTCTCAGAGACCCAGTACTTC	CSVRQVSETQYF
NA	TRBV10-2	TRBJ2-1	TRBD2	TGCGCCAGCAGTCTTGGTAGTAGCGGGAGGAATGAGCAGTTCTTC	CASSLGSSGRNEQFF
NA	TRBV5-6	TRBJ2-7	TRBD1	TGTGCCAGCAGCAACCCCGACAGGGGGACCTACGAGCAGTACTTC	CASSNPDRGTYEQYF
NA	TRBV6-4	TRBJ2-3	TRBD2	TGTGCCAGCAGTGAGGTTAGCGGGATCACAGATACGCAGTATTTT	CASSEVSGITDTQYF
NA	TRBV9	TRBJ2-5	TRBD1	TGTGCCAGCAGCGGCCGACAGGGTCGGGAGACCCAGTACTTC	CASSGRQGRETQYF
NA	TRBV7-6	TRBJ2-5	NA	TGTGCCAGCAGCTCCGTAGGCGGGCAGGGGACGAAGACCCAGTACTTC	CASSSVGGQGTKTQYF
NA	TRBV25-1	TRBJ1-4	NA	TGTGCCAGCACCCCCACTGGAGGGTTGGGAGAAAAACTGTTTTTT	CASTPTGGLGEKLFF
NA	TRBV2	TRBJ1-5	TRBD1	TGTGCCAGCAGTGGGGGGGCAGGGGGCACCCCTCAGCATTTT	CASSGGAGGTPQHF
NA	TRBV12-5	TRBJ2-6	NA	TGTGCTAGTGGTTTGGCCTCAACTTCAGGGTCCGGGGCCAACGTCCTGACTTTC	CASGLASTSGSGANVLTF
NA	TRBV14	TRBJ2-7	NA	TGTGCCAGCAGCCAAGCCGGGTCCCCCTACGAGCAGTACTTC	CASSQAGSPYEQYF
NA	TRBV10-3	TRBJ1-5	NA	TGTGCCTCACACGCGGATAGCAATCAGCCCCAGCATTTT	CASHADSNQPQHF
NA	TRBV5-1	TRBJ2-5	TRBD2	TGCGCCAGCAGCTTGACGACTAGCGGAGGGGAGACCCAGTACTTC	CASSLTTSGGETQYF
NA	TRBV25-1	TRBJ2-1	TRBD2	TGTGCCAGCAGTGACCCGACTAGCGGGCGAAATGAGCAGTTCTTC	CASSDPTSGRNEQFF
NA	TRBV9	TRBJ1-6	TRBD1	TGTGCCAGCAGCACATCCGGGACAGTTAGTTCACCCCTCCACTTT	CASSTSGTVSSPLHF
NA	TRBV4-3	TRBJ1-1	NA	TGCGCCAGCAGCCGAGACAGGCTGAACACTGAAGCTTTCTTT	CASSRDRLNTEAFF
NA	TRBV5-1	TRBJ1-6	NA	TGCGCCAGCAGCCTCGGGCGGGACCGCTCTAATTCACCCCTCCACTTT	CASSLGRDRSNSPLHF
NA	TRBV5-1	TRBJ2-1	TRBD2	TGCGCCAGCAGCCGAAGCAGCGGGGTCAACAATGAGCAGTTCTTC	CASSRSSGVNNEQFF
NA	TRBV18	TRBJ2-2	NA	TGTGCCAGCTACACCCCTGGACAGCCCAACACCGGGGAGCTGTTTTTT	CASYTPGQPNTGELFF
NA	TRBV28	TRBJ2-7	TRBD1	TGTGCCAGCAGTGAACTACAGGGGGCAAGTTACGAGCAGTACTTC	CASSELQGASYEQYF
NA	TRBV5-1	TRBJ2-1	TRBD2	TGCGCCAGCAGCTTGGGCGAGGTAGCGGGGTACAATGAGCAGTTCTTC	CASSLGEVAGYNEQFF
NA	TRBV19	TRBJ2-1	TRBD2	TGTGCCAGTACCATAGGGCTAGCGGTAGTCAATGAGCAGTTCTTC	CASTIGLAVVNEQFF
NA	TRBV11-2	TRBJ2-1	TRBD2	TGTGCCAGCAGCTTAAGACTAGCGGAACCTCGGAGTCATGAGCAGTTCTTC	CASSLRLAEPRSHEQFF
once	TRBV27	TRBJ2-1	NA	TGTGCCAGCAGCCCAGGGGTCAATGAGCAGTTCTTC	CASSPGVNEQFF
NA	TRBV9	TRBJ2-2	NA	TGTGCCAGCAGCCCCAGGGGGCGGGGGCCTAACACCGGGGAGCTGTTTTTT	CASSPRGRGPNTGELFF
NA	TRBV7-2	TRBJ1-6	TRBD1	TGTGCCAGCAGCGGGCGACAGGGGATGGGGTCACCCCTCCACTTT	CASSGRQGMGSPLHF
NA	TRBV4-2	TRBJ2-1	NA	TGTGCCAGCAGCCAGGTCACAGGGTTGTCCTACAATGAGCAGTTCTTC	CASSQVTGLSYNEQFF
few	TRBV19	TRBJ1-4	NA	TGTGCCAGTAGTATTGAGGAAAAACTGTTTTTT	CASSIEEKLFF
many	TRBV15	TRBJ2-4	NA	TGTGCCACCAGCGGGTCCAGACAGGACGGACTAGCCAAAAACATTCAGTACTTC	CATSGSRQDGLAKNIQYF
NA	TRBV19	TRBJ1-2	TRBD1	TGTGCCAGTAGTCCCGGGACAGCCTCCTATGGCTACACCTTC	CASSPGTASYGYTF
few	TRBV13	TRBJ2-3	NA	TGTGCCAGCAGCTTAGCTACAGGGACATCCACCACAGATACGCAGTATTTT	CASSLATGTSTTDTQYF
few	TRBV7-3	TRBJ2-7	NA	TGTGCCAGCAGCTTAGATCAGGGGTACGAGCAGTACTTC	CASSLDQGYEQYF
NA	TRBV7-2	TRBJ2-6	NA	TGTGCCAGCAGCTTAGCGCGAGGGTTGAGCTCTGGGGCCAACGTCCTGACTTTC	CASSLARGLSSGANVLTF
NA	TRBV5-1	TRBJ1-1	TRBD1	TGCGCCAGCAGCTCAGGGACAGGGTTTGAAGCTTTCTTT	CASSSGTGFEAFF
NA	TRBV28	TRBJ2-2	NA	TGTGCCAGCAGTTTTAGGAGGGTCACCGGGGAGCTGTTTTTT	CASSFRRVTGELFF
NA	TRBV7-2	TRBJ1-1	NA	TGTGCCAGCAGCTTAGGGGGAGGGGTTGAGACTGAAGCTTTCTTT	CASSLGGGVETEAFF
once	TRBV5-1	TRBJ2-1	TRBD2	TGCGCCAGCAGCTCCCCCGTAGCGGGGGGGTTAAATGAGCAGTTCTTC	CASSSPVAGGLNEQFF
NA	TRBV5-1	TRBJ2-3	TRBD2	TGCGCCAGCAGCGGGACTAGCGGGGGCACAGATACGCAGTATTTT	CASSGTSGGTDTQYF
once	TRBV11-2	TRBJ2-7	NA	TGTGCCAGCAGCTTAGGGCCTGGGATCAGGGACGAGCAGTACTTC	CASSLGPGIRDEQYF
NA	TRBV13	TRBJ1-1	NA	TGTGCCAGCAGCTTAGGCGGTGCCCAAGCTTTCTTT	CASSLGGAQAFF
NA	TRBV4-2	TRBJ2-1	NA	TGTGCCAGCAGCCAAGAAGAAAGTCGGGGGGCCTGGAATGAGCAGTTCTTC	CASSQEESRGAWNEQFF
NA	TRBV5-4	TRBJ1-2	NA	TGTGCCAGCAGCCTCCCGGGGGTTCCCTATGGCTACACCTTC	CASSLPGVPYGYTF
NA	TRBV21-1	TRBJ1-2	NA	TGTGCCAGCAGCAAAAGGGGGGGACAACAGGAGAATGGCTACACCTTC	CASSKRGGQQENGYTF
NA	TRBV6-5	TRBJ1-5	NA	TGTGCCAGCATTGCGTGGAGGGGAGGAGAGCCCCAGCATTTT	CASIAWRGGEPQHF